This paragraph covers one TCR beta chain sequence. This specimen belongs to a study of blood T cell repertoires in COVID-19. Overall study context: Acute and convalescent COVID-19 specimens originated in the United States, Italy and Spain. Nucleic acid was either cDNA or gDNA, and it came from T cells, B-cell-depleted T cells, or PBMCs.

Authors' methods: It was from reference gene primer amplification that nucleated cell counts were estimated. TCRdb keeps only in-frame clones here, not all; method: immunoSEQ multiplex PCR. That table is the source of V, J and clone size, and D and trimming were worked out from the DNA. The sample carries about 250,000 clones, about 83% recorded once. The CDR3 totals 13 residues. With 3 bases removed from V and 4 bases from J, the gap between germline ends came to 6 bases. Germline V gene data show CDR1 as SEHNR and CDR2 as FQNEAQ (reference sequence). The receptor was derived from a human donor in a cohort sampled during active COVID-19. Specimen: peripheral blood. The rearrangement joins TRBV7-9 to TRBJ2-2; tentative D call: TRBD2 (5 bases). In nucleotides, the CDR3 is TGTGCCAGCAGCTTGCGGGTCACCGGGGAGCTGTTTTTT. Translating it yields CASSLRVTGELFF.